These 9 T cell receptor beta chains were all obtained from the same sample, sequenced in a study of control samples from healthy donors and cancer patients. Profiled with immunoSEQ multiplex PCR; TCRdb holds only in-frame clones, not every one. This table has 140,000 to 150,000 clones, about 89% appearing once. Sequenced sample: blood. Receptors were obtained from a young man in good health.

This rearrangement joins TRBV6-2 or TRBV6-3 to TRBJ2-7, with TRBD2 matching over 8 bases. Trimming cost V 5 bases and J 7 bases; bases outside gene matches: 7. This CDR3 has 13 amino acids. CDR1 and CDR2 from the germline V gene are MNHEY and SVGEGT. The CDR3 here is CASSPSGSSEQYF. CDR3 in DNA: TGTGCCAGCAGTCCGAGCGGGAGTAGTGAGCAGTACTTC.

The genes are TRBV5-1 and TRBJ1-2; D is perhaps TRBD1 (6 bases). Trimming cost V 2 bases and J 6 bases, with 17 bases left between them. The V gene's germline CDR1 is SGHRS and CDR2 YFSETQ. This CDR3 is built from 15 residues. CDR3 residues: CASSFDRTRTDGYTF. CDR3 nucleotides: TGCGCCAGCAGCTTCGACAGGACTCGGACGGATGGCTACACCTTC.

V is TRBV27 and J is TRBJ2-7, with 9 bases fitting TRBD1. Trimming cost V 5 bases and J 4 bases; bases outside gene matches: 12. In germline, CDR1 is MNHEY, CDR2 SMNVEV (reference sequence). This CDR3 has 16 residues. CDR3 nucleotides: TGTGCCAGCAGTCTTACAGGGACAGGGAAACTATACGAGCAGTACTTC. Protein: CASSLTGTGKLYEQYF.

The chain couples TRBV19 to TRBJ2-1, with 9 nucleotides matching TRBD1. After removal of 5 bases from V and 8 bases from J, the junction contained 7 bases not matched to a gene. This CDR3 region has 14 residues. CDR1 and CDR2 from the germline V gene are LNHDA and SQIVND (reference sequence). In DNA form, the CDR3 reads TGTGCCAGTAGTTCCGGGACAGGGCGGGATGAGCAGTTCTTC. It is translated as CASSSGTGRDEQFF.

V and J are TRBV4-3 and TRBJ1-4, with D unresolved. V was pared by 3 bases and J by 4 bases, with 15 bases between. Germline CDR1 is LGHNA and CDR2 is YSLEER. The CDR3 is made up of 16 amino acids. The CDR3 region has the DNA TGCGCCAGCAGCCAGCATACGACAACCCGTAATGAAAAACTGTTTTTT. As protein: CASSQHTTTRNEKLFF.

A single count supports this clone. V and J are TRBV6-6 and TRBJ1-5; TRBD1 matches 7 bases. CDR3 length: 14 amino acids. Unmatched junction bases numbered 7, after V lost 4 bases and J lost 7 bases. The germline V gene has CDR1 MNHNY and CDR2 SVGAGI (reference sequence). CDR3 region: CASSSQGMRQPQHF. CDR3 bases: TGTGCCAGCAGTTCACAGGGGATGCGACAGCCCCAGCATTTT.

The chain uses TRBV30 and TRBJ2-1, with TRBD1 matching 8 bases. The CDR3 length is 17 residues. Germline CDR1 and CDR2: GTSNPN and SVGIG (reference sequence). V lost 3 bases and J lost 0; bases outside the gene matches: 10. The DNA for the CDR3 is TGTGCCTGGAGCGACAGGGGCACACTGAGCTCCTACAATGAGCAGTTCTTC. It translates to CAWSDRGTLSSYNEQFF.

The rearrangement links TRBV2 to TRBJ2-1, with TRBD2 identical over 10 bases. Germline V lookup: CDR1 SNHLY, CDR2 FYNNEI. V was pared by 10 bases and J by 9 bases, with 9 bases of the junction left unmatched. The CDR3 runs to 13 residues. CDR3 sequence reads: CATQAERGGEQFF. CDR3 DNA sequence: TGTGCCACCCAGGCCGAGCGGGGGGGTGAGCAGTTCTTC.

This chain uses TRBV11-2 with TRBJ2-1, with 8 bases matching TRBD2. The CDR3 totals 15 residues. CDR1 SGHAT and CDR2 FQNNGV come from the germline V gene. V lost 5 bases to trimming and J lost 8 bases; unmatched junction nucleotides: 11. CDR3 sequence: CASSPARGGRYEQFF. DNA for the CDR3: TGTGCCAGCAGCCCAGCACGGGGGGGCCGGTATGAGCAGTTCTTC. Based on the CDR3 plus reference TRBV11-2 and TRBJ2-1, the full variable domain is EAGVAQSPRYKIIEKRQSVAFWCNPISGHATLYWYQQILGQGPKLLIQFQNNGVVDDSQLPKDRFSAERLKGVDSTLKIQPAKLEDSAVYLCASSPARGGRYEQFFGPGTRLTVL.